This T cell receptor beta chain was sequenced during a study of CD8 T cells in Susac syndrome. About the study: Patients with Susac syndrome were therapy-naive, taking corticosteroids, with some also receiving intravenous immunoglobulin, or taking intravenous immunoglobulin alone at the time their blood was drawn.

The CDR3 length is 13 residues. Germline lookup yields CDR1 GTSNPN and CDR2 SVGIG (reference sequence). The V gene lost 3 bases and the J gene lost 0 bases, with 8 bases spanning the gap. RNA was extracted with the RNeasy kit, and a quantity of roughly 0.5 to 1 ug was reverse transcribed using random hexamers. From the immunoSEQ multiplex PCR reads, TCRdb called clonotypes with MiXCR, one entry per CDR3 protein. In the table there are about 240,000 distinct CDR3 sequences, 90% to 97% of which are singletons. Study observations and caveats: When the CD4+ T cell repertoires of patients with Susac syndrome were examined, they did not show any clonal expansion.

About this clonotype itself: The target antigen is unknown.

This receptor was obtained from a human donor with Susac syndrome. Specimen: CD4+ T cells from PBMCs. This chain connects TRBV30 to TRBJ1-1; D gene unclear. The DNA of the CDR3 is TGTGCCTGGAGAGTAATCTTGAACACTGAAGCTTTCTTT. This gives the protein CAWRVILNTEAFF.